The 22 T cell receptor beta chains reported below all come from one sample, sequenced in a study of Graves' ophthalmopathy and Graves' hyperthyroidism. Amplification from RNA transcripts yielded the TCR beta CDR3 regions. Following a first-round RT-PCR that used HTBI primers, a second-round multiplex PCR was carried out. TCRdb recomputed calls from the multiplex PCR reads with MiXCR, one row per CDR3 protein. Of over a million distinct CDR3 sequences listed, 35% to 40% are singletons. Source material: peripheral blood or thyroid tissue (not recorded which). The receptors come from an adult man with Graves' hyperthyroidism.

This clonotype was recorded at least ten times. This chain links TRBV10-3 with TRBJ2-5; D unresolved. V lost 5 bases and J lost 4, with 11 bases in between. The CDR3 sequence is 13 residues long. Per the germline V gene, CDR1 is ENHRY and CDR2 is SYGVKD. This chain's CDR3 is CAISSRTAETQYF. The CDR3 DNA reads TGTGCCATCAGTTCCAGGACGGCAGAGACCCAGTACTTC.

The rearrangement uses TRBV11-2 and TRBJ1-1, with TRBD1 as a possible D gene (6 bases). Trimming removed 9 bases at V and 10 bases at J, with 12 bases between. Germline-derived CDR1 and CDR2 are SGHAT and FQNNGV. The CDR3 covers 10 residues. DNA of the CDR3: TGTGCCAGTTTACAGGGAGTAGCTTTCTTT. Protein sequence: CASLQGVAFF.

The J gene is TRBJ2-7, the V gene TRBV7-6; D gene uncertain. CDR1 SGHVS and CDR2 FNYEAQ come from the germline V gene. The CDR3 extends over 12 amino acids. The V end was cut by 5 bases, the J end by 4 bases, with 9 bases between. CDR3 protein: CASSPRLYEQYF. The CDR3 DNA follows: TGTGCCAGCAGCCCAAGACTTTACGAGCAGTACTTC.

Ten or more counts support this clonotype. The gene calls are TRBV15 and TRBJ1-2; tentatively, D is TRBD1 (6 bases). The length of the CDR3 is 18 residues. CDR1 and CDR2 from the germline V gene are LNHNV and YYDKDF (reference sequence). V was pared by 4 bases and J by 2 bases, with 23 bases between. The CDR3 sequence is CATSTYPRGGASNYGYTF. The CDR3 DNA follows: TGTGCCACCAGCACTTACCCAAGGGGGGGCGCGTCGAACTATGGCTACACCTTC.

This clonotype was counted ten times or more. The J gene is TRBJ2-7, the V gene TRBV20-1, with D perhaps TRBD2 (5 bases). Germline V gene sequence: CDR1 DFQATT, CDR2 SNEGSKA (reference sequence). Trimming pared 4 bases from V and 3 bases from J, leaving 16 bases between. This CDR3 spans 14 amino acids. This chain's CDR3 is CSATSKEDLYEQYF. The DNA for the CDR3 is TGCAGTGCTACTAGCAAGGAAGACCTCTACGAGCAGTACTTC.

This clonotype was observed once. The chain employs TRBV5-1 and TRBJ1-6; D unresolved. V lost 0 bases and J 8 bases, leaving 9 bases between the germline ends. This CDR3 has 14 residues. Germline V CDR1 and CDR2: SGHRS, YFSETQ. CDR3 protein: CASSLARQDSPLHF. The CDR3 DNA is TGCGCCAGCAGCTTGGCGCGGCAGGATTCACCCCTCCACTTT.

This clonotype was observed at least ten times. J is TRBJ2-7 and V is TRBV7-9, with 7 bases that match TRBD1. This CDR3 spans 17 amino acids. V shed 4 bases and J 0 bases; nucleotides not matched to a gene: 12. Germline V gene lookup returns CDR1 SEHNR and CDR2 FQNEAQ (reference sequence). CDR3 region: CASSSKGTAMSSYEQYF. CDR3 bases: TGTGCCAGCAGCTCGAAAGGGACAGCGATGAGCTCCTACGAGCAGTACTTC.

This clonotype appeared many times. The rearrangement uses TRBV11-2 and TRBJ2-7; D is undetermined. The CDR3 consists of 12 residues. Trimming pared 5 bases from V and 6 bases from J, leaving 11 bases between. Germline V gene lookup returns CDR1 SGHAT and CDR2 FQNNGV. As DNA, the CDR3 is TGTGCCAGCAGCCCACCCTATGGCGAGCAGTACTTC. Residues: CASSPPYGEQYF. Complete variable domain (other parts from reference TRBV11-2 and TRBJ2-7): EAGVAQSPRYKIIEKRQSVAFWCNPISGHATLYWYQQILGQGPKLLIQFQNNGVVDDSQLPKDRFSAERLKGVDSTLKIQPAKLEDSAVYLCASSPPYGEQYFGPGTRLTVT.

This clonotype was seen ten or more times. J is TRBJ1-5 and V is TRBV6-5; D gene ambiguous. The V end was cut by 2 bases, the J end by 1 base, with 9 bases between. The V gene's germline CDR1 is MNHEY and CDR2 SVGAGI. The CDR3 loop spans 15 amino acids. In nucleotides, the CDR3 is TGTGCCAGCAGTTACGGGCCTTCGAGCAATCAGCCCCAGCATTTT. This codes for CASSYGPSSNQPQHF.

This clonotype was found a few times. The chain uses TRBV7-9 and TRBJ2-7; D ambiguous. The ends were cut back, 3 bases at V and 4 bases at J, with 16 bases in the middle. CDR1 and CDR2 (germline): SEHNR, FQNEAQ (reference sequence). CDR3 length: 15 residues. CDR3 bases: TGTGCCAGCAGCTTGGAAATAGCACGCGATTACGAGCAGTACTTC. Protein: CASSLEIARDYEQYF.

The rearrangement uses TRBV2 and TRBJ2-3; 8 nucleotides match TRBD1. Trimming removed 6 bases from V and 5 bases from J; junction bases left unmatched: 7. Germline CDR1 reads SNHLY; CDR2 reads FYNNEI. There are 14 residues in the CDR3. CDR3 sequence: CASSIGQGGDTQYF. The CDR3 DNA reads TGTGCCAGCAGCATTGGACAGGGTGGAGATACGCAGTATTTT. Complete variable domain (other parts from reference TRBV2 and TRBJ2-3): EPEVTQTPSHQVTQMGQEVILRCVPISNHLYFYWYRQILGQKVEFLVSFYNNEISEKSEIFDDQFSVERPDGSNFTLKIRSTKLEDSAMYFCASSIGQGGDTQYFGPGTRLTVL.

This clonotype was counted at least ten times. This rearrangement joins TRBV7-9 to TRBJ1-2; TRBD1 is a possible D gene (5 bases). CDR1 and CDR2 (germline): SEHNR, FQNEAQ (reference sequence). This CDR3 has 13 amino acids. V was clipped by 2 bases and J by 6 bases, with 10 bases between them. CDR3 loop: CASSLMGGDGYTF. The CDR3 DNA reads TGTGCCAGCAGCTTAATGGGGGGAGATGGCTACACCTTC.

This clonotype has ten or more counts. V and J are TRBV7-9 and TRBJ1-4; no reliable D call. V was trimmed by 3 bases and J by 7 bases, leaving 12 bases between them. The CDR3 loop spans 14 amino acids. The germline gives CDR1 SEHNR, CDR2 FQNEAQ (reference sequence). CDR3 in amino acids: CASSFFPKSEKLFF. The CDR3 DNA sequence: TGTGCCAGCAGCTTTTTCCCCAAGAGTGAAAAACTGTTTTTT.

This clonotype occurred many times. The chain is built from TRBV20-1 and TRBJ2-7, with D hard to call. The CDR3 sequence is 11 residues long. V was trimmed by 2 bases and J by 10 bases, leaving 12 bases between them. The germline V gene encodes CDR1 DFQATT and CDR2 SNEGSKA (reference sequence). The CDR3 DNA reads as TGCAGTGCTAGATCGCAACTCGCCCAGTACTTC. It yields the protein CSARSQLAQYF.

This clonotype appeared many times. This chain uses TRBV7-8 with TRBJ1-4; D is uncertain. Trimming took 6 bases from V and 5 from J, leaving 13 bases between them. Germline lookup yields CDR1 SGHVS and CDR2 FQNEAQ. This CDR3 region has 14 residues. The CDR3 DNA follows: TGTGCCAGCAGTTTACAGAACAGAAATGAAAAACTGTTTTTT. Its protein is CASSLQNRNEKLFF.

The V call is TRBV5-1, the J call TRBJ2-2; either TRBD1 or TRBD2 may fit D (6 bases each). The CDR3 length is 15 residues. V was clipped by 0 bases and J by 4 bases, with 10 bases between them. Germline CDR1 is SGHRS and CDR2 is YFSETQ. Here the CDR3 DNA reads TGCGCCAGCAGCTTGGACGGGGGCAGCACCGGGGAGCTGTTTTTT. Translation: CASSLDGGSTGELFF.

Regarding this clonotype: The junction departs from the called germline gene at one end, perhaps through a read error. The rearrangement joins TRBV7-2 to TRBJ1-2; TRBD1 is a possible D gene (5 bases). This CDR3 comprises 12 residues. The germline V gene has CDR1 SGHTA and CDR2 FQGNSA. The DNA for the CDR3 is TGTGCCAGCAGCCGCAGCGAGGGACCTCTGGCCTTC. This translates into CASSRSEGPLAF.

To note about this clonotype: A much bigger clone sits one base away, suggesting this may be a read error. Because the CDR3 is missing its conserved closing phenylalanine or tryptophan, this is likely a read error. The chain has TRBV20-1 and TRBJ2-7, with TRBD2 identical over 9 bases. This CDR3 contains 14 residues. Germline-derived CDR1 and CDR2 are DFQATT and SNEGSKA (reference sequence). Trimming took 2 bases from V and 6 from J; bases not matched to a gene: 8. This CDR3 is CSARLAGYSGEQYS. The CDR3 coding sequence is TGCAGTGCTAGACTAGCGGGATATTCAGGCGAGCAGTACTCC.

This clonotype showed up just a few times. A much larger clone differs by one base, so this may be a read error. The rearrangement uses TRBV7-9 and TRBJ1-5; D remains ambiguous. Trimming removed 3 bases from V and 0 bases from J, with 12 bases in between. CDR3 length equals 16 residues. CDR1 SEHNR and CDR2 FQNEAQ come from the germline V gene (reference sequence). This CDR3 is CASSFGTQNSNQPQHF. CDR3 DNA: TGTGCCAGCAGCTTCGGCACCCAGAATAGCAATCAGCCCCAGCATTTT.

This clonotype was counted at least ten times. This chain joins TRBV7-2 and TRBJ2-5; no definite D call. The CDR3 covers 14 residues. Per germline, CDR1 SGHTA and CDR2 FQGNSA. Deletions cut 7 bases from V and 4 bases from J, with 16 bases between. As DNA, the CDR3 is TGTGCCAGCAACTCAACGGAGCCGGGAGAGACCCAGTACTTC. Amino acid sequence: CASNSTEPGETQYF.

This chain connects TRBV7-8 to TRBJ2-7, with 10 bases fitting TRBD2. V lost 4 bases, J lost 2 bases, and 5 bases stayed unmatched. CDR1 and CDR2 (germline): SGHVS, FQNEAQ. The CDR3 loop spans 15 amino acids. CDR3 DNA: TGTGCCAGCAGCTCGGAAACTAGCGGGGCCTACGAGCAGTACTTC. It yields the protein CASSSETSGAYEQYF.

The chain couples TRBV15 to TRBJ1-2; 8 bases map to TRBD1. Germline CDR1 LNHNV, CDR2 YYDKDF (reference sequence). This CDR3 contains 17 residues. V lost 3 bases and J lost 6; bases outside the gene matches: 15. CDR3: CATSSLSGTGVSDGYTF. For the CDR3, the DNA is TGTGCCACCAGCAGCCTCTCCGGGACAGGTGTTAGTGATGGCTACACCTTC.